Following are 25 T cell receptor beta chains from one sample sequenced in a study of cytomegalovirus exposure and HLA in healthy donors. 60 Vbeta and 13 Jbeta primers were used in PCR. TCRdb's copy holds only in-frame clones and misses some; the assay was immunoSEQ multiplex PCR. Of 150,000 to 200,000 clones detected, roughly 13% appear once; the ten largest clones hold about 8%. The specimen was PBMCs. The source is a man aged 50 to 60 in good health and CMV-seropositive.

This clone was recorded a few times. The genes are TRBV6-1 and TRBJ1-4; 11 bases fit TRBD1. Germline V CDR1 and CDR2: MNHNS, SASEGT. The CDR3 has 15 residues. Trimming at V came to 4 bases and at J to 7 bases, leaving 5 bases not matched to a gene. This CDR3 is CASSADRGRGEKLFF. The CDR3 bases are TGTGCCAGCAGTGCGGACAGGGGGCGCGGTGAAAAACTGTTTTTT.

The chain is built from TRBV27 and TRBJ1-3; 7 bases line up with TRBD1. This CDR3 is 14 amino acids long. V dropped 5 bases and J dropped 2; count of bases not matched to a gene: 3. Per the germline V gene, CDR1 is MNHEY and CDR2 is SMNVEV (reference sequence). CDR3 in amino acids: CASSTGEPGNTIYF. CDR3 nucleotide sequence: TGTGCCAGCAGTACAGGGGAACCTGGAAACACCATATATTTT.

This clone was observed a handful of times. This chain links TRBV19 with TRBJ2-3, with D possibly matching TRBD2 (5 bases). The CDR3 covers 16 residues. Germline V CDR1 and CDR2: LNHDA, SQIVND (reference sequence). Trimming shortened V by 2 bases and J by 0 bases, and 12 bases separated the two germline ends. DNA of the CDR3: TGTGCCAGTAGTATATCATTTCGGACTAGCACAGATACGCAGTATTTT. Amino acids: CASSISFRTSTDTQYF.

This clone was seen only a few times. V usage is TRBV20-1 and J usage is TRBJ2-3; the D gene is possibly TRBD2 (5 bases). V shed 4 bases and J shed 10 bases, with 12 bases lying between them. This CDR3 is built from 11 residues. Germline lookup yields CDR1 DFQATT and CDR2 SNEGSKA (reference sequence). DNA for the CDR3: TGCAGTGCTAAAGGCGGCGGGTCGCAGTATTTT. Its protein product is CSAKGGGSQYF.

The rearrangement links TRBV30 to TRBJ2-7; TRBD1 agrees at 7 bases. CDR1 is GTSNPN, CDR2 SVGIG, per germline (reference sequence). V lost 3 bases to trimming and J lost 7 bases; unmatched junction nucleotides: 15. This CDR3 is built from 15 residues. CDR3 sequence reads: CAWRDQDRRTGEQYF. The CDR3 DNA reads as TGTGCCTGGAGAGACCAGGACAGGCGTACGGGGGAGCAGTACTTC.

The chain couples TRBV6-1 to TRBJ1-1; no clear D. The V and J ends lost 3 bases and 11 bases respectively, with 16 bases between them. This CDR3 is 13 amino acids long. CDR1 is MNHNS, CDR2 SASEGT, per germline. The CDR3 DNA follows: TGTGCCAGCAGTGATTTGGGCAGAACATATGCTTTCTTT. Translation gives CASSDLGRTYAFF.

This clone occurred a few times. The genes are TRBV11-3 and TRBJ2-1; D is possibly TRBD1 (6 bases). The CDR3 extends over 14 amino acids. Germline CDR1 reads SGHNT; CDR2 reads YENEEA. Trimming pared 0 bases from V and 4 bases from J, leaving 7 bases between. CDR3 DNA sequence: TGTGCCAGCAGCTTAGATCAGGGGTACAATGAGCAGTTCTTC. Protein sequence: CASSLDQGYNEQFF.

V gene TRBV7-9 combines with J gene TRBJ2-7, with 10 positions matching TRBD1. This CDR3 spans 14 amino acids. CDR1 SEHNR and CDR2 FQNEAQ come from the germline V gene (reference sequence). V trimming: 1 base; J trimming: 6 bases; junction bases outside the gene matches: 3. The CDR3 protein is CASSLDGTGAEQYF. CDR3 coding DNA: TGTGCCAGCAGCTTAGACGGGACAGGGGCCGAGCAGTACTTC.

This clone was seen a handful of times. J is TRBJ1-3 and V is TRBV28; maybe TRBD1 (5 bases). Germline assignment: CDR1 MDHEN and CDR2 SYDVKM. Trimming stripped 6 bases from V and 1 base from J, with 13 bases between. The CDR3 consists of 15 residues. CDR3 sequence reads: CASRPTQGSGNTIYF. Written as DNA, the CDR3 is TGTGCCAGCAGACCCACCCAGGGTTCTGGAAACACCATATATTTT.

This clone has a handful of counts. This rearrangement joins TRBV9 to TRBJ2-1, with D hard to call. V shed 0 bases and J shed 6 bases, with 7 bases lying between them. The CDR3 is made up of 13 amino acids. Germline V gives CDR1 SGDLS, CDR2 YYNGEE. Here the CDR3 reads CASSVDEANEQFF. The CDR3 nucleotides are TGTGCCAGCAGCGTAGACGAAGCCAATGAGCAGTTCTTC.

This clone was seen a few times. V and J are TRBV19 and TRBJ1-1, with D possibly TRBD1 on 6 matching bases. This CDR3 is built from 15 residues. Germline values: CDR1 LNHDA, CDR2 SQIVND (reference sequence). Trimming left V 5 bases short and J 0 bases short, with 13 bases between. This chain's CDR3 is CASSSDSWMNTEAFF. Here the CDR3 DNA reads TGTGCCAGTAGTTCGGACAGTTGGATGAACACTGAAGCTTTCTTT. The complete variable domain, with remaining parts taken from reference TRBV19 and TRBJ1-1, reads DGGITQSPKYLFRKEGQNVTLSCEQNLNHDAMYWYRQDPGQGLRLIYYSQIVNDFQKGDIAEGYSVSREKKESFPLTVTSAQKNPTAFYLCASSSDSWMNTEAFFGQGTRLTVV.

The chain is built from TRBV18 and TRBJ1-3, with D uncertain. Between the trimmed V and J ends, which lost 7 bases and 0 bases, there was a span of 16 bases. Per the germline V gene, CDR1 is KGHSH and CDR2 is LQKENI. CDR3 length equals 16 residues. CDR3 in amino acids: CASLRLLQSSGNTIYF. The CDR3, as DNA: TGTGCCAGCTTACGCCTCCTACAGAGCTCTGGAAACACCATATATTTT.

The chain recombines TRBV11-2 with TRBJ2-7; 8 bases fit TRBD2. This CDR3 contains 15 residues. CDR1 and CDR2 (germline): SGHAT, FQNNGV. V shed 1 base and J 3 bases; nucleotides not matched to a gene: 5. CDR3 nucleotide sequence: TGTGCCAGCAGCTTAGTCGGTAGCGGGAACTACGAGCAGTACGTC. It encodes CASSLVGSGNYEQYV.

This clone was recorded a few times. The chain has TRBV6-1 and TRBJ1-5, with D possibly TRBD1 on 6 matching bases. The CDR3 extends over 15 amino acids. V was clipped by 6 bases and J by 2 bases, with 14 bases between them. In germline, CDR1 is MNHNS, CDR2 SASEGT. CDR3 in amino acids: CASRQGRGGNQPQHF. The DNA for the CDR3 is TGTGCCAGCAGACAGGGTAGGGGAGGCAATCAGCCCCAGCATTTT.

The CDR3: CASSQDTVSGNTIYF. The CDR3 nucleotides are TGTGCCAGCAGCCAAGATACGGTCTCTGGAAACACCATATATTTT. The chain recombines TRBV14 with TRBJ1-3, with D unclear. Trimming removed 0 bases at V and 0 bases at J, with 6 bases between. The CDR3 extends over 15 amino acids. Germline-derived CDR1 and CDR2 are SGHDN and FVKESK.

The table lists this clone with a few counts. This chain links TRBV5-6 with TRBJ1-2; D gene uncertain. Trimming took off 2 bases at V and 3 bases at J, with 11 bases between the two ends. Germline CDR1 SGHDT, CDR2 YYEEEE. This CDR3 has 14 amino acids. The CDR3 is CASSLRGFDYGYTF. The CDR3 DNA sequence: TGTGCCAGCAGCTTACGCGGGTTTGACTATGGCTACACCTTC.

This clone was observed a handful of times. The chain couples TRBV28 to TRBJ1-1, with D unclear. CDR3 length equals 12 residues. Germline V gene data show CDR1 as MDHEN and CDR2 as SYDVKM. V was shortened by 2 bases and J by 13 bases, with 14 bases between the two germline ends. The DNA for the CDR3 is TGTGCCAGCAGTTTAGGTGGAGGGATGGGTTTCTTT. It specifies CASSLGGGMGFF.

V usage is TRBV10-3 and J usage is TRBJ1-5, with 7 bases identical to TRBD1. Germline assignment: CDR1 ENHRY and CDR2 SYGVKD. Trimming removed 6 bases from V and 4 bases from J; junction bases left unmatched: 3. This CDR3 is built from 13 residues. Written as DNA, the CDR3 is TGTGCCATCAGGGGGACAGAAAATCAGCCCCAGCATTTT. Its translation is CAIRGTENQPQHF.

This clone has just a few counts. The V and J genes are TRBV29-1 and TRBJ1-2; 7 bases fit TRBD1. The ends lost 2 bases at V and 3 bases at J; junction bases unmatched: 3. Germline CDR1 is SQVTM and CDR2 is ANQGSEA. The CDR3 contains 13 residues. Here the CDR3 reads CSVETDRDYGYTF. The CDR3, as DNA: TGCAGCGTTGAAACCGACAGGGACTATGGCTACACCTTC.

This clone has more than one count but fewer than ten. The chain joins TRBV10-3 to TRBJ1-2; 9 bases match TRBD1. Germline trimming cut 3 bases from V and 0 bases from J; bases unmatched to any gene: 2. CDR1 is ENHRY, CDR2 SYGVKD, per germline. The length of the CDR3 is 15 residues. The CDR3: CAISERTGANYGYTF. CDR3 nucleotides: TGTGCCATCAGTGAACGGACAGGGGCTAACTATGGCTACACCTTC.

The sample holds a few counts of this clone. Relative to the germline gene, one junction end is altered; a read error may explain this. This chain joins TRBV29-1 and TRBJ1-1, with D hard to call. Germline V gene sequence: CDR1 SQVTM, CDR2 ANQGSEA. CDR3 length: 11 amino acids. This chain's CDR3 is CSVEEPLTGSF. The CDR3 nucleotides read TGCAGCGTTGAAGAGCCCTTAACGGGATCCTTT.

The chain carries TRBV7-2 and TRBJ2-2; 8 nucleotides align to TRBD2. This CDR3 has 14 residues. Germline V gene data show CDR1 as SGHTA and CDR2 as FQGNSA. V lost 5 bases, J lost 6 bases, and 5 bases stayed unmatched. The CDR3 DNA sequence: TGTGCCAGCAGCCGCTCCGGGGGGGCCGGGGAGCTGTTTTTT. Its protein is CASSRSGGAGELFF.

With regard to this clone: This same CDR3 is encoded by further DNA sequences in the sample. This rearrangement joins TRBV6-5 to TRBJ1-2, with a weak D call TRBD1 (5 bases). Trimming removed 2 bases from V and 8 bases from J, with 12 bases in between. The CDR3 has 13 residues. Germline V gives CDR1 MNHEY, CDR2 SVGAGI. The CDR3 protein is CASSYLGVGGYTF. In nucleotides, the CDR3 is TGTGCCAGCAGTTACCTAGGGGTCGGGGGCTACACCTTC.

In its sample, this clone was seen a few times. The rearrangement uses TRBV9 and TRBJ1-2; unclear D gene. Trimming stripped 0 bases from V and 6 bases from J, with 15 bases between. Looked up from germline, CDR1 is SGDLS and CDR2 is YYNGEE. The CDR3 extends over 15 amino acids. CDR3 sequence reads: CASSVGAAVLHGYTF. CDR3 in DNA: TGTGCCAGCAGCGTAGGGGCAGCGGTTTTACATGGCTACACCTTC.

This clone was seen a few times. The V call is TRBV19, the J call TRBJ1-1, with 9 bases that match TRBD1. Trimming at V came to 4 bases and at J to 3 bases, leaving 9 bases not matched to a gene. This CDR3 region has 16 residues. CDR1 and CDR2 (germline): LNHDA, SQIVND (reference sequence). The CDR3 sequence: CASSTAWTGADTEAFF. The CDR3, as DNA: TGTGCCAGTAGTACCGCCTGGACAGGGGCGGACACTGAAGCTTTCTTT.